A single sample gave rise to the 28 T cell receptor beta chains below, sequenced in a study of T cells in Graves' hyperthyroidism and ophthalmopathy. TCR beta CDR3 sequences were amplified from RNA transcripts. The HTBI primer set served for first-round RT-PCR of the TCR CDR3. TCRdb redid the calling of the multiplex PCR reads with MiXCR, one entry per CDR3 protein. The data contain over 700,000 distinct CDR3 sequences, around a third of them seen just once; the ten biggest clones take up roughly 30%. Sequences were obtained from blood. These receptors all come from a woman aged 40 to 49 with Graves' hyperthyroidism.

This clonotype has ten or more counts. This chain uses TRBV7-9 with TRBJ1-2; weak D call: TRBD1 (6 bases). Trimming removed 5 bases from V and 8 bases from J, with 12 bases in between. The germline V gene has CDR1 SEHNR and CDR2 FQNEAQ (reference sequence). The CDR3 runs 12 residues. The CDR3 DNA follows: TGTGCCAGCAGCGCAGGGGTAAGGGGCTACACCTTC. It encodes CASSAGVRGYTF.

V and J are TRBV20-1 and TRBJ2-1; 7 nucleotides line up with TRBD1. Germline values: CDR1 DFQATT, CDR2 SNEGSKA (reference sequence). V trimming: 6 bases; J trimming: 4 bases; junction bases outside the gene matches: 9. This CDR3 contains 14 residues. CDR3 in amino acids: CSARDRVPYNEQFF. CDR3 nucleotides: TGCAGTGCCCGAGACAGGGTCCCTTACAATGAGCAGTTCTTC.

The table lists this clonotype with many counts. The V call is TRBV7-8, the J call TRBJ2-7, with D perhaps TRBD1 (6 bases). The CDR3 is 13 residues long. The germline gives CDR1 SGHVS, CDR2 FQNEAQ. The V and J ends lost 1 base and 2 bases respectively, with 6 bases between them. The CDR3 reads CASSLDRAYEQYF. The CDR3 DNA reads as TGTGCCAGCAGCTTAGACAGGGCCTACGAGCAGTACTTC.

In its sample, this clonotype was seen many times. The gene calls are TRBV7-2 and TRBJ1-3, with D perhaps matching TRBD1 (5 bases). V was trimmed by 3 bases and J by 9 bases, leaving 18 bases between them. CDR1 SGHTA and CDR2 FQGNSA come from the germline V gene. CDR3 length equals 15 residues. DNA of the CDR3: TGTGCCAGCAGCTTGAGGGGCAGTGAGAGGAGCACCATATATTTT. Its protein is CASSLRGSERSTIYF.

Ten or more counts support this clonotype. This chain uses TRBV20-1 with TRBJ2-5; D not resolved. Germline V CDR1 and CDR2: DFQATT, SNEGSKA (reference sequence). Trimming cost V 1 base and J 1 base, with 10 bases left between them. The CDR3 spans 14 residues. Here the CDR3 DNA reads TGCAGTGCTAGAGGCTTCGGCGCCCAAGAGACCCAGTACTTC. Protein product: CSARGFGAQETQYF.

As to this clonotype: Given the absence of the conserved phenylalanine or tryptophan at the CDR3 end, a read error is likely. This CDR3 is CSVAGAGNQPQHL. The CDR3 coding sequence is TGCAGCGTTGCTGGGGCAGGCAATCAGCCCCAGCATTTG. This sequence joins TRBV29-1 and TRBJ1-5, with TRBD1 as a possible D gene (5 bases). CDR1 is SQVTM and CDR2 is ANQGSEA in the germline V gene. This CDR3 has 13 amino acids. Trimming shortened V by 4 bases and J by 2 bases, and 9 bases separated the two germline ends.

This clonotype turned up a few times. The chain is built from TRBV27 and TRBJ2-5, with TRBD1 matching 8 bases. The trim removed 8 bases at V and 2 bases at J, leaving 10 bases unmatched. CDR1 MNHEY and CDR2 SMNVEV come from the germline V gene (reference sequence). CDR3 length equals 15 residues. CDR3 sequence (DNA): TGTGCCAGCGGTAGGACGACAGGGGTTCAAGAGACCCAGTACTTC. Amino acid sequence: CASGRTTGVQETQYF.

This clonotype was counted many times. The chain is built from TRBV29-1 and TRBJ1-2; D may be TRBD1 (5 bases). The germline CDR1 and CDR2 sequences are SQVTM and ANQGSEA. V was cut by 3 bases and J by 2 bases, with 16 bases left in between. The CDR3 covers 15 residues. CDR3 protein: CSVDSPIRQNYGYTF. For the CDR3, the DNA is TGCAGCGTTGATTCCCCGATTCGACAGAACTATGGCTACACCTTC.

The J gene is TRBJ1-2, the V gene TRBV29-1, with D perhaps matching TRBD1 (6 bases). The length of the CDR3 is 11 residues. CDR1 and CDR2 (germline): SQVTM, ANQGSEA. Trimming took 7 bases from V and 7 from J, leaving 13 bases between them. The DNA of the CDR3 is TGCAGCGCTGACAGGAGGGCTGGCTACACCTTC. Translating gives CSADRRAGYTF.

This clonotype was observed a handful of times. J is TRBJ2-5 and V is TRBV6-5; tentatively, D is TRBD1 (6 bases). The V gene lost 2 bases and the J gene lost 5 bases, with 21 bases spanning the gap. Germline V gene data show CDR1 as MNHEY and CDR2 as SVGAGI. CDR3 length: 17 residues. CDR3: CASSYGPRTASRETQYF. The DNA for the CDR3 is TGTGCCAGCAGTTACGGACCTAGGACAGCCTCACGGGAGACCCAGTACTTC.

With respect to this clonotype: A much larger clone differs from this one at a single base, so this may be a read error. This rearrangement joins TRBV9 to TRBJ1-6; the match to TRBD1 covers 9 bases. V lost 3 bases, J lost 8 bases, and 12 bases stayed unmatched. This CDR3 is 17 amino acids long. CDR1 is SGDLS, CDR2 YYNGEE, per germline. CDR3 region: CASSAGDRAVVYSPLHF. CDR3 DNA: TGTGCCAGCAGCGCAGGGGACAGGGCGGTTGTATATTCACCCCTCCACTTT.

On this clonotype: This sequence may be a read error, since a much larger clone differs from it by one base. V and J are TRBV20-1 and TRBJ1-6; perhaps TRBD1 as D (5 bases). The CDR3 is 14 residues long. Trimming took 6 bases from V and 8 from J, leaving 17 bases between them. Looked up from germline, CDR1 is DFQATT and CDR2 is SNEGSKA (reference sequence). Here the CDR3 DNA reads TGCAGTGCCCGACCGGGACCTTCCGATTCACCCCTCCACTTT. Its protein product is CSARPGPSDSPLHF.

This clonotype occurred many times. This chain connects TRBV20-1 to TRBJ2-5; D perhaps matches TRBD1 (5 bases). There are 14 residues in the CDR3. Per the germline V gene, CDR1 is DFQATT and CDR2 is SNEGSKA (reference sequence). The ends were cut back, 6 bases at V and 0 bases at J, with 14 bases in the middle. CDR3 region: CSARTKGYQETQYF. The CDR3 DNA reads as TGCAGTGCCAGGACAAAAGGGTACCAAGAGACCCAGTACTTC.

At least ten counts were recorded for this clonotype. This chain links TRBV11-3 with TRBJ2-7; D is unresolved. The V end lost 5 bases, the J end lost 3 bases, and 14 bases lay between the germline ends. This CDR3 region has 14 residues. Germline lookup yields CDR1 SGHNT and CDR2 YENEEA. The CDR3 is CASSHPVEGYEQYF. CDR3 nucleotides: TGTGCCAGCAGCCACCCCGTTGAAGGCTACGAGCAGTACTTC.

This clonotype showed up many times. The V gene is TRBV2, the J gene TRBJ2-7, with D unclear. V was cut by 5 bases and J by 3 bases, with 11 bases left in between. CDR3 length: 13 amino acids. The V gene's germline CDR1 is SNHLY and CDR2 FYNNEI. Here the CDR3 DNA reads TGTGCCAGCAGTCGGTCCGGGCTCTACGAGCAGTACTTC. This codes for CASSRSGLYEQYF.

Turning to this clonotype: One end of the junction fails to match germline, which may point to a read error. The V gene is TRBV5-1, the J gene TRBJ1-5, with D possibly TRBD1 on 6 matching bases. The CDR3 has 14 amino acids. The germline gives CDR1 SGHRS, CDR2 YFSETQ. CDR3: CASSMTGDNQPQHF. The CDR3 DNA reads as TGTGCCAGCAGCATGACAGGAGACAATCAGCCCCAGCATTTT.

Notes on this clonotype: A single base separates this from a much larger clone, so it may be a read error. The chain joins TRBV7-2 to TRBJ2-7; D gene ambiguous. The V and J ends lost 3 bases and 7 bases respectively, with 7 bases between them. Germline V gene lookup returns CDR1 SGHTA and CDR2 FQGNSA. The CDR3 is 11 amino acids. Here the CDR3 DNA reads TGTGCCAGCAGCTTTTACAATGAGCAGTACTTC. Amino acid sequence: CASSFYNEQYF.

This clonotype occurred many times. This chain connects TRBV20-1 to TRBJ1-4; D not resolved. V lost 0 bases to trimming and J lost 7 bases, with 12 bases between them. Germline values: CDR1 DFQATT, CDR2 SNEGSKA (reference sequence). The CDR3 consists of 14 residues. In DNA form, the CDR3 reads TGCAGTGCTAGAGATTCAGGCTTGGGTGAAAAACTGTTTTTT. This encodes CSARDSGLGEKLFF.

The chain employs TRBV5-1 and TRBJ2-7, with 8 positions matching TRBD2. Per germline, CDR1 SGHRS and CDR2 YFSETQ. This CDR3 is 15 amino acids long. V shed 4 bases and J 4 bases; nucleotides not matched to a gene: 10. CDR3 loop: CASSPREAGVYEQYF. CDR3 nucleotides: TGCGCCAGCAGCCCCCGGGAAGCGGGGGTATACGAGCAGTACTTC.

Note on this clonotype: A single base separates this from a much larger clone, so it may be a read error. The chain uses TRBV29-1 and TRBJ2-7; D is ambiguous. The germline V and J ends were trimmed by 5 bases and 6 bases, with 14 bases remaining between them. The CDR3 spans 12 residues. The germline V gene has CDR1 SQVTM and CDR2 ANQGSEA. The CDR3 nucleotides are TGCAGCGTTTATTTGGAGCTTTGCGAGCAGTACTTC. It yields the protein CSVYLELCEQYF.

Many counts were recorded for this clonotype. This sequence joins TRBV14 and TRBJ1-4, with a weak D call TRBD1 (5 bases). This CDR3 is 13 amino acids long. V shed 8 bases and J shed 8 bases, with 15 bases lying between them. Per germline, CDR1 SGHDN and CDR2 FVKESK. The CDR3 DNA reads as TGTGCCAGCTCCCGGGACTTGACCGAAAAACTGTTTTTT. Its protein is CASSRDLTEKLFF. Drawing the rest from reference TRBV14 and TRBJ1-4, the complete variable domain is EAGVTQFPSHSVIEKGQTVTLRCDPISGHDNLYWYRRVMGKEIKFLLHFVKESKQDESGMPNNRFLAERTGGTYSTLKVQPAELEDSGVYFCASSRDLTEKLFFGSGTQLSVL.

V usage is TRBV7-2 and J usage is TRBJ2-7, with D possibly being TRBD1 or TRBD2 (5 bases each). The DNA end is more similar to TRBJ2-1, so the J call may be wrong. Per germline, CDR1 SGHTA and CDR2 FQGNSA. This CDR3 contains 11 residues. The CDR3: CASSLPGRQFF. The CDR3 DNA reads TGTGCCAGCAGCTTACCGGGACGGCAGTTCTTC.

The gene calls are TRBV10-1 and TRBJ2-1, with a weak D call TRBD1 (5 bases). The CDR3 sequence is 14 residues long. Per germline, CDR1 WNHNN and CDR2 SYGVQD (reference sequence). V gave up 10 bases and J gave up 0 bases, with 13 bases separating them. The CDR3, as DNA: TGCGCCACCCAACCTGACAGCTCCTACAATGAGCAGTTCTTC. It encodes CATQPDSSYNEQFF.

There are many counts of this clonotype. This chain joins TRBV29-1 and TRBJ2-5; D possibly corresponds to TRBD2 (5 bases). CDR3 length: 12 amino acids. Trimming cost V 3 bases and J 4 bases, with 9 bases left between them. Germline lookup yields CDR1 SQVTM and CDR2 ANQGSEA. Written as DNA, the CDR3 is TGCAGCGTTGACACTAGTCGAGAGACCCAGTACTTC. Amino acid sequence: CSVDTSRETQYF.

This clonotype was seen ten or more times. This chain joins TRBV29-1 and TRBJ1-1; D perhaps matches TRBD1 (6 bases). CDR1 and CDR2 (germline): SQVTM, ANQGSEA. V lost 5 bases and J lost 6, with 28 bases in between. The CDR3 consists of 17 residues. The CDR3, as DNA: TGCAGCGTTTATCTGGCTGAGGGGGGGCGCATTCAAGCTGAAGCTTTCTTT. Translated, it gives CSVYLAEGGRIQAEAFF.

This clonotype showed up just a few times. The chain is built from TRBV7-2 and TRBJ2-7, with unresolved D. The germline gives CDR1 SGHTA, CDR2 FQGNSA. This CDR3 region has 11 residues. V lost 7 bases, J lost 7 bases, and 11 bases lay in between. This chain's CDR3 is CASTTGWEQYF. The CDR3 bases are TGTGCCAGCACCACCGGATGGGAGCAGTACTTC.

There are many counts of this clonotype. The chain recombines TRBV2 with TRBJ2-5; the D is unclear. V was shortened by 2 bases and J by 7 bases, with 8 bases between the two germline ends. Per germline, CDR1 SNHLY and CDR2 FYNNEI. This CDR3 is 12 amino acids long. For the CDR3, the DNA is TGTGCCAGCAGTGAACTGAGAGGGACCCAGTACTTC. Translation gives CASSELRGTQYF. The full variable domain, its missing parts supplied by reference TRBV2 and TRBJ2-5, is EPEVTQTPSHQVTQMGQEVILRCVPISNHLYFYWYRQILGQKVEFLVSFYNNEISEKSEIFDDQFSVERPDGSNFTLKIRSTKLEDSAMYFCASSELRGTQYFGPGTRLLVL.

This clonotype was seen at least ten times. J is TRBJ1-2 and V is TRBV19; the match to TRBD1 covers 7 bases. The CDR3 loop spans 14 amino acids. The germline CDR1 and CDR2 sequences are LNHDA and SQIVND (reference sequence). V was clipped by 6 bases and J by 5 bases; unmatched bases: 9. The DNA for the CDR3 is TGTGCCAGTAGCCCGCCGGACAGGTTGTATGGCTACACCTTC. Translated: CASSPPDRLYGYTF.